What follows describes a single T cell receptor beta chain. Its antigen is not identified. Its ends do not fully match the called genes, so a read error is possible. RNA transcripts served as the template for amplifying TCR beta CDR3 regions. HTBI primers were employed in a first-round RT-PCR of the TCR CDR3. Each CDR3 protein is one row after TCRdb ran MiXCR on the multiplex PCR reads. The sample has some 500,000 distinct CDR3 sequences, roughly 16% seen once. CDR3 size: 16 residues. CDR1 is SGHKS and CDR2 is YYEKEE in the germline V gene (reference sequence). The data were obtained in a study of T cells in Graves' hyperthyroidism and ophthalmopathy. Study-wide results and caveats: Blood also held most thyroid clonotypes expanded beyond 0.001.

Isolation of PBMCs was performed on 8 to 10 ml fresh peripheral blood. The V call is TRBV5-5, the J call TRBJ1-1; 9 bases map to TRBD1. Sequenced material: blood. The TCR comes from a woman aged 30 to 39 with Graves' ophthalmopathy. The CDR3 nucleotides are TGCGCCAGCAGCTCCGACAGGGGGAGTATGAACACTGAAGCTTTCTTT. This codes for CASSSDRGSMNTEAFF.